This TCR beta chain appears in the sequencing data of a study of blood T cell repertoires in COVID-19. Study context: From the United States, Italy and Spain came samples of acute and convalescent COVID-19. From T cells, B-cell-depleted T cells, or PBMCs came the material, which was cDNA or gDNA.

Per the study methods: Nucleated cell number was recorded as an estimate derived from reference gene primer amplification. Some clones are missing from TCRdb's copy, which holds only in-frame ones; the method was immunoSEQ multiplex PCR. D and trimming were read from the DNA, whereas the V and J calls and clone size are those reported in that table. Among about 200,000 clones listed, 85% to 90% were seen once. J was trimmed by 6 bases and V by 3 bases; bases with no gene match: 8. From germline, CDR1 is DFQATT and CDR2 SNEGSKA (reference sequence). The CDR3 has 15 residues. Material for sequencing was peripheral blood. The V gene is TRBV20-1, the J gene TRBJ2-7, with 13 bases lining up with TRBD2. This receptor was taken from a man aged 50-59 years with acute or convalescent COVID-19. The CDR3 nucleotides are TGCAGTGCTAGTCGGACTAGCGGGGGAGTCGGCGAGCAGTACTTC. Translating it yields CSASRTSGGVGEQYF.